This T cell receptor (beta chain) comes out of a study of blood T cells in healthy people across ages. The germline gives CDR1 MNHNY, CDR2 SVGAGI (reference sequence). Trimming left V 2 bases short and J 5 bases short, with 6 bases between. The CDR3 covers 12 residues. Primers used in a second PCR of about 7 to 12 cycles were a sample-barcoded 5' primer and a J-beta primer mix. TCRdb processed the 5' RACE reads anew with MiXCR; each CDR3 protein has one entry. The data contain around 800,000 distinct CDR3 sequences, roughly 25% of them singletons. This clonotype was counted between two and nine times. In addition, the sample was reused for a study of T cells of mothers and their children.

The clonotype comes from a boy aged 5 to 17 in good health. The chain carries TRBV6-6 and TRBJ2-5, with D uncertain. The sample taken for sequencing was blood. The CDR3, as DNA: TGTGCCAGCAGTTACGCGCTGGAGACCCAGTACTTC. The encoded protein is CASSYALETQYF.